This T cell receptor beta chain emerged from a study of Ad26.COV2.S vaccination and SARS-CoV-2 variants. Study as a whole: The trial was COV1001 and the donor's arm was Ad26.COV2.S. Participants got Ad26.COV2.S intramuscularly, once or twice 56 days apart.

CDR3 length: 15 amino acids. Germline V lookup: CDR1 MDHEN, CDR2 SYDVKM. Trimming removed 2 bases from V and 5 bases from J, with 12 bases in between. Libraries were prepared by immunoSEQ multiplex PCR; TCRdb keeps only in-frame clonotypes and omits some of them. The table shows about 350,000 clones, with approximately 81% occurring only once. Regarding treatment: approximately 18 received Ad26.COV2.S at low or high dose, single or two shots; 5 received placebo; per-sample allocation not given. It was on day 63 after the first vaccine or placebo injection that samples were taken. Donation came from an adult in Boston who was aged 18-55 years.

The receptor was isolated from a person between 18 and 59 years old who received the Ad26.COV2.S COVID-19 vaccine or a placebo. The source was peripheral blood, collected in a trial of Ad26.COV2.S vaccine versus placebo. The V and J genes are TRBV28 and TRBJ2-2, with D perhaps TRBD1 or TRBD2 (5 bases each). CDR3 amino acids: CASSLAGTLTGELFF. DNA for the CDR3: TGTGCCAGCAGTTTAGCCGGGACCCTAACCGGGGAGCTGTTTTTT. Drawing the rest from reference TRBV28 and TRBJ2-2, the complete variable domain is DVKVTQSSRYLVKRTGEKVFLECVQDMDHENMFWYRQDPGLGLRLIYFSYDVKMKEKGDIPEGYSVSREKKERFSLILESASTNQTSMYLCASSLAGTLTGELFFGEGSRLTVL.